This TCR beta chain was sequenced for a study of radiation and T cells in renal cell carcinoma (dated by TCRdb to 2020 to 2022). With regard to the full study: In total, more than 50 samples underwent TCR beta sequencing: some 26 tumors plus 27 peripheral blood samples. Across all 55 or so samples, under 4,500,000 unique CDR3 nucleotide sequences, encoding approximately 2.5 million unique CDR3 amino acid sequences, were identified. The final blood draw was performed at 4 weeks after radiation, at the same time as nephrectomy.

Study-wide findings and limitations: Because pretreatment tumor biopsies were not available, the study could not determine whether clonotypes were already present within the tumor at baseline. An increase in top tumor clonotypes in blood was observed from baseline to 2 weeks post-radiation, followed by contraction by 4 weeks, which was taken to suggest transient expansion of tumor-resident clones. The single-armed trial design could not address effects of radiation dose or scheduling on the TCR repertoire. Dynamics of the blood repertoire were not tracked past 4 weeks after treatment.

This specimen's time point label, interpreted: blood 4 weeks post-SBRT, at nephrectomy. The sample's treatment or condition, from its label and the paper: 15 Gy SBRT to primary tumor, nephrectomy 4 weeks later. The samples were obtained from a clinical trial, where primary renal cell carcinomas were treated with 15 Gy stereotactic body radiation therapy and then removed by nephrectomy 4 weeks afterward. To track tumor-enriched clonotypes, serial peripheral blood was sampled from radiation-treated patients at baseline and at 2 weeks and 4 weeks after SBRT. Every patient had renal cell carcinoma of clear cell pathology. Genomic DNA for TCR sequencing was prepared using the QIAamp DNA Blood Mini Kit (Qiagen). Only samples passing all quality control checks were included in the analyses. Comments on this clone: There is no known antigen for this receptor. Per-base quality was not reported, and no clone a single base away is much larger than it.

Following the manufacturer's recommendations, the immunoSEQ kit was used to generate TCR beta libraries from genomic DNA. To prepare libraries, a first multiplex PCR with proprietary primers was run, followed by a second PCR that added unique barcodes, and a bead cleanup was done after each round. A kit-provided positive control reaction and a negative control reaction were included in every sample batch. The final libraries were assessed on an Agilent 4200 TapeStation D1000 ScreenTape, pooled by volume, and quantified by qPCR. Sequencing was performed on an Illumina NextSeq500 using a MidOutput 150-cycle cartridge, with 156 Read1 cycles, 15 Index1 cycles, and the kit custom primers. The pooled library was loaded at approximately 0.99 pM, and roughly 20% PhiX control was spiked in. Regarding the original processing steps: The vendor-processed data were analyzed in R, and a clonotype was defined as all T cells that share the same CDR3 nucleotide sequence. For clone abundance analyses, frequencies were normalized to the 10,000 most abundant clones in each sample. Before analysis, public T cell clones were removed, and these numbered fewer than five per sample on average. An abundance difference of at least 32-fold between compartments was the criterion for calling clonotypes tumor-enriched or baseline blood-enriched. Clonotypes expanded or contracted between blood time points were identified with a beta-binomial differential abundance model. Similarity between tumor and blood repertoires was quantified using the Baroni-Urbani and Buser coefficient, and groups were compared with two-tailed Wilcoxon tests in R. TCRdb re-hosts the immuneACCESS table, in-frame sequences only. Its copies lack some clones; in the studies checked, an unresolved V gene accounts for under half of them, and the cause for the rest is not known. From that table come the V and J calls and clone size; the DNA was used to work out D and trimming. This sample is represented by approximately 150,000 clones; less than 90% of them were singletons. The top ten constitute 15% to 20% of the sample.

The CDR3 covers 14 residues, taking in both the cysteine and the phenylalanine. Kept here is only the CDR3 DNA, which spans 42 bases and is read in frame from base 1. As encoded in the germline V gene (reference sequence), CDR1 is LNHDA while CDR2 is SQIVND. Trimming removed 6 bases from V and 8 bases from J; the gene matches leave 7 bases unexplained. The sequence links TRBV19 to TRBJ1-4; TRBD1 matches 9 bases in the middle. The clonotype originates from a woman aged 45-65 years with renal cell carcinoma. Sample: blood, taken from a patient whose treatment included radiotherapy and nephrectomy. The DNA is as follows: TGTGCCAGTAGGACCCGGGACAGGGACGAAAAACTGTTTTTT. Protein translation: CASRTRDRDEKLFF.